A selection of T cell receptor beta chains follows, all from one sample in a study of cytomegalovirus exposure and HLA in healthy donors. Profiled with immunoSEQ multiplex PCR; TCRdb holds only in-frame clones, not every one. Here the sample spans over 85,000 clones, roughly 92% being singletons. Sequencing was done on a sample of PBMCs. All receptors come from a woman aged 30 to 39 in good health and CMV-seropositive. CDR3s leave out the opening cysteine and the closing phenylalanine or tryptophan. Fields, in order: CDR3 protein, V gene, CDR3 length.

ASSPGQGDQPQH | TRBV11-2 | 12
ASSLCTRDRLSNQPQH | TRBV11-3 | 16
ASSTATLGSGPLEETQY | TRBV2 | 17
ASSLVYGLRLSGYT | TRBV5-6 | 14
ASSIQGASNQPQH | TRBV27 | 13
ASSETGPKDQPQH | TRBV28 | 13
ASSLLAGNQDTQY | TRBV5-1 | 13
ASSQEGAGGYEQY | TRBV4-3 | 13
ASSSSSYNEQF | TRBV7-2 | 11
ASSQAVWGPGGGEQY | TRBV4-3 | 15
ASQLDRETDTQY | TRBV28 | 12
ASNQGHNQPQH | TRBV11-2 | 11
ASSSGTGSGAF | TRBV7-6 | 11
ASSPPGGETTEAF | TRBV18 | 13
ASSPPTRPGDYEQY | TRBV28 | 14
ASSDDRAGANVLT | TRBV2 | 13
ASSDGAGGPKTGELF | TRBV7-2 | 15
ASSTTSGSGNEQF | TRBV2 | 13
ASSFRRDSTYEQY | TRBV7-2 | 13
ASSLLRTPNEKLF | TRBV7-9 | 13
ASSLTGGWGELF | TRBV5-1 | 12
ASSSPRGLNEKLF | TRBV28 | 13
ASTPSWSADTQY | TRBV13 | 12
ASSLAQGTYGYT | TRBV7-2 | 12
ASSIDRPNTEAF | TRBV28 | 12
ASSFRENQPQH | TRBV27 | 11
SVKPGQGLGYT | TRBV29-1 | 11
ASSISTEYGYT | TRBV6-1 | 11
ASSPRQGLAETQY | TRBV14 | 13
GTRDSTNTDTQY | TRBV19 | 12
ASSLLRGASWEQY | TRBV5-1 | 13
SVDNHRGRGDTQY | TRBV29-1 | 13
ATSAALAGGPVEGNEQF | TRBV10-3 | 17
ASSLVSGSDTQY | TRBV5-4 | 12
ASSFGTSGRAWETQY | TRBV7-6 | 15
AWSYRERAEAF | TRBV30 | 11
ASSLYFIGQGAREQY | TRBV27 | 15
ASRKDSGVTTQY | TRBV6-1 | 12
ASSYGQADSNQPQH | TRBV6-5 | 14
ASSSQRHSGSTHNEQF | TRBV9 | 16
ASSLVHSQNTGELF | TRBV7-2 | 14
ASSFPDQPQH | TRBV7-8 | 10
ASSLVVGVHYNEQF | TRBV7-2 | 14
ASSFSQGTEAF | TRBV27 | 11
ASSLAASSYNEQF | TRBV7-3 | 13
ASSPGLAGNRSRSREQF | TRBV10-1 | 17
ASSLWGRGNQPQH | TRBV28 | 13
ASSPTPHNEQF | TRBV7-2 | 11
ASSPYPGERSGEQF | TRBV27 | 14
ASTRAGGRSYEQY | TRBV19 | 13
ASSLDRGLMVEQY | TRBV5-1 | 13
ASSEVGGRAEAF | TRBV6-1 | 12
ASSQRGGSGETQY | TRBV7-2 | 13
ASSLEAESYEQY | TRBV28 | 12
ASTRLAGEQGYNEQF | TRBV7-9 | 15